The entry that follows covers one TCR beta chain sequence. Its specificity is unknown. The sample originates from a study of tumor-infiltrating lymphocytes in localized non-small cell lung cancer. Study-level results: Different pieces of the same tissue went to different assays, confounding technical variation with intratumor heterogeneity. No link was found between tumor T-cell fraction and recurrence-free survival.

Measured with immunoSEQ multiplex PCR; TCRdb has only the in-frame clones, and not every one. Among tens of thousands of clones listed, approximately 64% were seen once. This CDR3 is 18 amino acids long. The ends lost 3 bases at V and 6 bases at J; junction bases unmatched: 11. Germline V lookup: CDR1 ENHRY, CDR2 SYGVKD. The chain employs TRBV10-3 and TRBJ2-2; 12 bases line up with TRBD2. The receptor was isolated from a human donor with non-small cell lung cancer. Material for sequencing was lung tumor tissue. Here the CDR3 reads CAISDIASGRAEAGELFF. CDR3 in DNA: TGTGCCATCAGTGATATAGCTAGCGGGAGGGCCGAGGCCGGGGAGCTGTTTTTT.